This T cell receptor (beta chain) stems from a study of vaccination and CD4 T cells after COVID-19 (dated by TCRdb to 2021 to 2024). With regard to the full study: In the convalescent cohort there were six males and four females, among whom were two Hispanic individuals, seven Caucasians, two Asians and one multiracial person. Each participant got two doses of either the Pfizer-BioNTech BNT162b2 vaccine (n=8) or the Moderna mRNA-1273 vaccine (n=2). Post-COVID blood samples were collected from convalescent patients a median of approximately 93 days after diagnosis, with a range of about 30 to 161 days. Post-vaccine blood samples were collected a median of around 2.5 months after the second vaccine dose, ranging from roughly 12 to 241 days. Overlapping spike peptide pools from SARS-CoV-2 and from the common cold coronaviruses HCoV-NL63, HCoV-OC43 and HCoV-229E were used as culture stimuli. As controls, cultures received a CEFX viral epitope pool (the positive control), an HIV-1 Nef peptide pool (the negative control), or no peptide at all. The spike-specific CD4+ TCR repertoire was compared before and after mRNA vaccination in approximately ten COVID-19 convalescent patients and a few infection-naive healthy vaccine recipients. An earlier paper using these donors assessed, at the TCR clonotype level, memory CD4+ T cell crossreactivity between SARS-CoV-2 and common cold coronavirus spike proteins.

Taken from the germline V gene, the CDR1 and CDR2 loops are MNHNS and SASEGT. The CDR3 sequence holds 14 residues, the cysteine and phenylalanine included. Kept here is only the CDR3 DNA, which spans 42 bases and is read in frame from base 1. Between the V and J ends, shortened by 6 bases and 8 bases respectively, the junction contains 16 bases. The treatment or condition label corresponds to: approximately nine-day PBMC culture with coronavirus spike peptide pools or control peptides (ViraFEST assay). CD4+ T cells from unexposed donors were collected before the COVID-19 pandemic (2011-2018). The study used the ViraFEST assay, which expanded antigen-specific T cells with peptide pools and then identified expanded clonotypes by TCR sequencing. Each well held fewer than 2.5 million PBMCs cultured with roughly 10 ug/ml peptide pools in IMDM containing 5% human AB serum and approximately 10 IU/ml IL-2. On days 3 and 7, half of the culture medium was replaced with fresh IL-2-containing medium. CD4+ T cells were isolated after approximately ten days of culture through negative selection using the EasySep CD4+ T cell isolation kit. Unexposed donor CD4+ T cells were tested for reactivity to SARS-CoV-2 S and N and four common cold coronavirus spike pools, as cell number allowed. Ficoll-Paque Plus gradient centrifugation was used to isolate PBMCs from whole blood, and the isolated PBMCs were then either used fresh or cryopreserved at -140C. Culture conditions were generally each tested in triplicate wells. The leukapheresis product used for the unexposed donors was purchased from a commercial source.

This clonotype is medium-sized (0.01 to 0.1%). The target of this receptor is not known. Per-nucleotide qualities are absent, and no much larger clonotype sits a single base away. Preparation of the library involved PCR. DNA from cultured CD4+ T cells was subjected to TCR sequencing with the Oncomine TCR Beta short-read assay at the Johns Hopkins FTIC core. Genomic DNA was extracted from the cultured CD4+ T cells with the QIAamp micro DNA kit. Oncomine TCR Beta libraries from cultured CD4+ T cells were pooled with unique dual indexes and sequenced on an Illumina iSeq 100. In the original analysis: Non-productive sequences were filtered out, and CDR3s that did not start with C, did not end with F or W, or were shorter than 7 amino acids were discarded. Antigen-specific clonotypes were identified using the MANAFEST web application through comparison of peptide-stimulated wells with reference and other culture wells. An FDR below 0.05, an odds ratio above 5, and a productive frequency above 0.1% in at least two of three replicate wells were required for clones to be considered positive. A clonotype was classed as cross-reactive if the clonotype showed significant expansion both in SARS-CoV-2 spike wells and in at least one common cold coronavirus spike condition. Similarity between CDR3 sequences was evaluated in R version 3.6.1 using Levenshtein distances (stringdist) and unrooted phylogenetic trees (ape). Clones were called with MiXCR by TCRdb after fastp trimmed the public reads at Q25, and only in-frame beta chains were retained. For every CDR3 protein sequence, its rows merge into one entry that carries the most common genes and DNA. TCRdb assigned the V and J calls; the authors' analysis was not used. In all, the sample holds a few hundred distinct CDR3 sequences, and 10% to 13% of those were seen once. Around a quarter of the sample belongs to the ten largest clones.

Results and caveats for the whole study, not just this receptor: An increase in the median number of SARS-CoV-2-reactive clonotypes from around 20 after infection to some 40 after vaccination was observed, but the change was not found to be significant. The number of convalescent patients in the study was relatively small, and the study did not examine early timepoints following natural infection. Of the vaccine-specific clones in convalescent patients, 304 of 307, or nearly all, reacted only to SARS-CoV-2 spike and did not cross-react with common cold coronaviruses. In convalescent patients, a median around 85% of post-vaccine SARS-CoV-2-reactive clones were detected only after vaccination, and vaccine-specific priming was suggested by this finding.

This clonotype was sampled from a human donor in good health. The rearranged chain carries TRBV6-1 and TRBJ1-4, with TRBD1 as a weak D call on 6 bases. The sequenced material came from CD4+ T cells from blood, cultured in vitro. The bases are TGTGCCAGCAGACCGGGACAAGGTCGGGAAAAACTGTTTTTT. It codes for CASRPGQGREKLFF.